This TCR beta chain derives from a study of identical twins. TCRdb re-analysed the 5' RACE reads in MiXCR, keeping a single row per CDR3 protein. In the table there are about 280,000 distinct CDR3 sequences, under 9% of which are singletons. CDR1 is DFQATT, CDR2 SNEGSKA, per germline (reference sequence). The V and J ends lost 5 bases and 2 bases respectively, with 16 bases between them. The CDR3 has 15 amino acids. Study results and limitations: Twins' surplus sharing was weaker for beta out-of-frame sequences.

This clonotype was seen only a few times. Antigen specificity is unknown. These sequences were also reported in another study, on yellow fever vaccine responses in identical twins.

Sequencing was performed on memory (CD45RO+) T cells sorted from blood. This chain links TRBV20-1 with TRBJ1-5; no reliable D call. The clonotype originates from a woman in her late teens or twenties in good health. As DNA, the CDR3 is TGCAGTGCTTCTGACGGTAACAGAGGCAATCAGCCCCAGCATTTT. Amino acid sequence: CSASDGNRGNQPQHF.